This is a list of T cell receptor beta chains from one sample in a study of vaccination and CD4 T cells after COVID-19. TCRdb re-called the PCR reads with MiXCR, one entry per CDR3 protein. The table lists approximately 12,000 distinct CDR3 sequences, around 64% of them singletons. No antigen has been assigned to these receptors. This specimen was CD4+ T cells from blood, cultured in vitro, taken before SARS-CoV-2 vaccination. The receptors derive from a human donor who had recovered from COVID-19. CDR3s include the opening cysteine and the closing phenylalanine or tryptophan. A D gene is named only where the DNA matches it firmly. Size is omitted from some rows. Given values are once, few, many or a class for expanded clones.

CDR3 DNA	CDR3 protein	J gene	V gene	clone size	D gene
TGTGCCAGCAGTGACGCTAGCGGGAGAAGCTACGAGCAGTACTTC	CASSDASGRSYEQYF	TRBJ2-7	TRBV2	-	TRBD2
TGTGCCAGTTCACGACAGGGCCTAACGGTGGAGACCCAGTACTTC	CASSRQGLTVETQYF	TRBJ2-5	TRBV19	few	TRBD1
TGTGCCAGCAGCGTAGGGGGGGGACTAGCGGGACTCTCCTACGAGCAGTACTTC	CASSVGGGLAGLSYEQYF	TRBJ2-7	TRBV9	-	TRBD2
TGTGCCAGCAGTTTAAAAGATCCCTCCTACGAGCAGTACTTC	CASSLKDPSYEQYF	TRBJ2-7	TRBV27	once	-
TGTGCCAGCAGTGGCGACAGGGGGCGGTACATTCAGTACTTC	CASSGDRGRYIQYF	TRBJ2-4	TRBV6-1	-	TRBD1
TGCAGTGCTGATAACAGGGAGGGGATGACAGATACGCAGTATTTT	CSADNREGMTDTQYF	TRBJ2-3	TRBV20-1	few	-
TGTGCCATCAGGGGCAGGGCATACCCTCGACTCACCACCAATGAGCAGTTCTTC	CAIRGRAYPRLTTNEQFF	TRBJ2-1	TRBV10-3	-	-
TGTGCCAGCAGGATGACAGGTAATCAGCCCCAGCATTTT	CASRMTGNQPQHF	TRBJ1-5	TRBV6-1	-	-
TGTGCCAGCATTCGGGCCAAGCAAGAGACCCAGTACTTC	CASIRAKQETQYF	TRBJ2-5	TRBV27	few	-
TGTGCCAGCAGCTTAGGGGGGGTTCCGTCCTTTTATAGCAATCAGCCCCAGCATTTT	CASSLGGVPSFYSNQPQHF	TRBJ1-5	TRBV7-2	-	-
TGCAGTGCTAGAGATCCGACAGGGATCGGGCAGTACTTC	CSARDPTGIGQYF	TRBJ2-7	TRBV20-1	few	TRBD1
TGTGCCAGCAGCTCAACTAGAATGGGTGAGACCCAGTACTTC	CASSSTRMGETQYF	TRBJ2-5	TRBV12-3/TRBV12-4	once	-
TGTGCCAGCAGAAAGACATCCAACTATGGCTACACCTTC	CASRKTSNYGYTF	TRBJ1-2	TRBV6-1	few	-
TGTGCCAGTAGGGGGACGAATTGGGAGCAGTATTTT	CASRGTNWEQYF	TRBJ2-3	TRBV19	-	-
TGTGCCAGCAGTTTTTCGGCGGGGGTCACAGATACGCAGTATTTT	CASSFSAGVTDTQYF	TRBJ2-3	TRBV12-3/TRBV12-4	once	TRBD2
TGCAGCGGACGATCGGGACTAGCGGGAGCTTACAATGAGCAGTTCTTC	CSGRSGLAGAYNEQFF	TRBJ2-1	TRBV29-1	once	TRBD2
TGTGCCATCAGATTACAGGGGACGAACACTGAAGCTTTCTTT	CAIRLQGTNTEAFF	TRBJ1-1	TRBV10-3	-	TRBD1
TGTGCCAGCAGGGGGGATACGCAGTATTTT	CASRGDTQYF	TRBJ2-3	TRBV6-1	few	-
TGTGCCACCAGCAGAAACATACGGACGGACCTCTCAGATACGCAGTATTTT	CATSRNIRTDLSDTQYF	TRBJ2-3	TRBV15	-	-
TGCAGTGCTAGGTCCGCTGGCGGGGAATCACCCCTCCACTTT	CSARSAGGESPLHF	TRBJ1-6	TRBV20-1	-	-
TGCAGTGCCCCAAAGGCCCTCGGGGGACATGGCTACACCTTC	CSAPKALGGHGYTF	TRBJ1-2	TRBV20-1	few	-
TGTGCCAGCAGCCAGGACAGTAATCAGCCCCAGCATTTT	CASSQDSNQPQHF	TRBJ1-5	TRBV7-9	-	-
TGCAGTGCTAGTCGTGAGGGGCCCAATGAGCAGTTCTTC	CSASREGPNEQFF	TRBJ2-1	TRBV20-1	-	-
TGTGCCAGTCACCGCGGGACAGGGGAACAGCCCCAGCATTTT	CASHRGTGEQPQHF	TRBJ1-5	TRBV6-2/TRBV6-3	-	TRBD1
TGTGCCAGCTCACCATTAGGACTGATTTACAATGAGCAGTTCTTC	CASSPLGLIYNEQFF	TRBJ2-1	TRBV18	once	-